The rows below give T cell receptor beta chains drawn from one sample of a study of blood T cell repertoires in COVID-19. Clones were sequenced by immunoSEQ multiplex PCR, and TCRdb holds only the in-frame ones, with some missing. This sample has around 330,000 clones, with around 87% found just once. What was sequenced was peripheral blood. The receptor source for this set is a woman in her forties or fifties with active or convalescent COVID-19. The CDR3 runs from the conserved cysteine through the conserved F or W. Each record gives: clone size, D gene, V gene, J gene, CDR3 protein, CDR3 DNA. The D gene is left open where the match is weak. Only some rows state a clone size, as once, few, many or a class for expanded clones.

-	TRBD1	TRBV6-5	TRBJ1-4	CASRRDRGNEKLFF	TGTGCCAGCAGAAGGGACAGGGGAAACGAAAAACTGTTTTTT
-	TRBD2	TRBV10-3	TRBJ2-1	CATASGRMNEQFF	TGTGCCACGGCTAGCGGGAGGATGAATGAGCAGTTCTTC
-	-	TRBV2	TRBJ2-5	CASTVGPGVQETQYF	TGTGCCAGCACCGTCGGTCCCGGGGTCCAAGAGACCCAGTACTTC
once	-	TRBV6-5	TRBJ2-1	CASSSHLSSYNEQFF	TGTGCCAGCAGTTCCCACCTAAGCTCCTACAATGAGCAGTTCTTC
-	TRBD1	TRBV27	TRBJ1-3	CASRRQGGNTIYF	TGTGCCAGCAGGCGACAGGGTGGAAACACCATATATTTT
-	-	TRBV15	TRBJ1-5	CATSRVSGLGQPQHF	TGTGCCACCAGCAGAGTCTCAGGATTGGGTCAGCCCCAGCATTTT
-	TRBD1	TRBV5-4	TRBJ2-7	CASSYGTVSYEQYF	TGTGCCAGCAGCTATGGGACAGTCTCCTACGAGCAGTACTTC
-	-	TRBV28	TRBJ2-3	CASSFGEVGTDTQYF	TGTGCCAGCAGTTTCGGGGAGGTTGGCACAGATACGCAGTATTTT
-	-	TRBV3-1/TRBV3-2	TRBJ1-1	CASRTGNEAFF	TGTGCCAGCCGGACGGGGAATGAAGCTTTCTTT
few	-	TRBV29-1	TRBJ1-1	CSAAQGTEAFF	TGCAGCGCCGCACAGGGAACTGAAGCTTTCTTT
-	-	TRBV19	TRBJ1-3	CASRPTGSPGNTIYF	TGTGCCAGTAGGCCTACAGGGTCCCCTGGAAACACCATATATTTT
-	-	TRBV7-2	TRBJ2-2	CASSLNSWAANTGELFF	TGTGCCAGCAGCTTAAACTCTTGGGCTGCGAACACCGGGGAGCTGTTTTTT
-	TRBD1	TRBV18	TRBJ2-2	CASSLTDRGTGELFF	TGTGCCAGCTCTCTCACGGACAGGGGAACCGGGGAGCTGTTTTTT
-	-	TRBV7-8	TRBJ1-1	CASSLGRGYTEAFF	TGTGCCAGCAGCTTAGGTAGAGGGTACACTGAAGCTTTCTTT